Below are 17 T cell receptor beta chains sequenced from a single sample in a study of ipilimumab plus nivolumab after autologous stem cell transplantation. The method was immunoSEQ multiplex PCR; TCRdb's version includes in-frame clones alone and lacks a portion of them. The data contain about 16,000 clones, approximately 71% of them singletons. The sample consisted of PBMCs, taken in a trial of ipilimumab plus nivolumab as post-transplant consolidation. The source of these receptors is a male donor with diffuse large B-cell lymphoma.

CDR3 sequence: CASSQGGQGNQPQHF. The CDR3 DNA is TGTGCCAGCAGCCAAGGGGGACAGGGAAATCAGCCCCAGCATTTT. The chain links TRBV4-2 to TRBJ1-5; TRBD1 matches at 9 bases. CDR3 length: 15 amino acids. In germline, CDR1 is LGHNA, CDR2 YNFKEQ. V lost 1 base and J lost 4; bases outside the gene matches: 2.

This clone was counted a few times. This chain links TRBV27 with TRBJ2-3; D might be TRBD1 or TRBD2, each matching 5 bases. From germline, CDR1 is MNHEY and CDR2 SMNVEV (reference sequence). The V end was cut by 9 bases, the J end by 4 bases, with 17 bases between. The CDR3 is made up of 14 amino acids. The CDR3 loop is CASQFRDAADTQYF. The CDR3 DNA is TGTGCCAGTCAGTTCCGGGACGCCGCAGATACGCAGTATTTT.

The chain joins TRBV2 to TRBJ2-5; D ambiguous. Germline V gene sequence: CDR1 SNHLY, CDR2 FYNNEI. The CDR3 is made up of 15 amino acids. Deletions cut 2 bases from V and 0 bases from J, with 10 bases between. CDR3 DNA: TGTGCCAGCAGTGAACCCACTGGAAACCAAGAGACCCAGTACTTC. Translated, it gives CASSEPTGNQETQYF.

V gene TRBV6-5 combines with J gene TRBJ2-3, with D unclear. This CDR3 comprises 15 residues. Trimming shortened V by 6 bases and J by 1 base, and 14 bases separated the two germline ends. The germline gives CDR1 MNHEY, CDR2 SVGAGI. The DNA for the CDR3 is TGTGCCAGCAGCTTTAGTATGTTGGGCACAGATACGCAGTATTTT. It encodes CASSFSMLGTDTQYF.

The chain couples TRBV6-1 to TRBJ2-1; 10 bases line up with TRBD1. V lost 3 bases to trimming and J lost 7 bases; unmatched junction nucleotides: 6. This CDR3 comprises 15 residues. The V gene's germline CDR1 is MNHNS and CDR2 SASEGT. The CDR3 coding sequence is TGTGCCAGCAGTGAGGGACAGGGGTCGAGGAATGAGCAGTTCTTC. This codes for CASSEGQGSRNEQFF.

This clone was seen once. The J gene is TRBJ1-1, the V gene TRBV7-2; unclear D gene. The CDR3 extends over 14 amino acids. The V gene lost 6 bases and the J gene lost 0 bases, with 11 bases spanning the gap. CDR1 is SGHTA and CDR2 is FQGNSA in the germline V gene. The chain's CDR3 is CASREGLMNTEAFF. CDR3 DNA: TGTGCCAGCAGGGAAGGCCTCATGAACACTGAAGCTTTCTTT.

The chain carries TRBV7-6 and TRBJ2-5; perhaps TRBD2 as D (5 bases). Deletions cut 5 bases from V and 7 bases from J, with 14 bases between. CDR3 size: 13 residues. CDR1 is SGHVS, CDR2 FNYEAQ, per germline. Here the CDR3 DNA reads TGTGCCAGCAGCGGTGACTATACGGGGACCCAGTACTTC. Translating it yields CASSGDYTGTQYF.

The chain employs TRBV9 and TRBJ2-1, with 11 bases lining up with TRBD2. Germline V gene sequence: CDR1 SGDLS, CDR2 YYNGEE. The trim removed 4 bases at V and 7 bases at J, leaving 4 bases unmatched. This CDR3 is built from 14 residues. The DNA for the CDR3 is TGTGCCAGCAGCCTGACTAGCGGGATGAATGAGCAGTTCTTC. Amino acid sequence: CASSLTSGMNEQFF.

The J gene is TRBJ2-1, the V gene TRBV5-4; D gene unclear. Germline V gives CDR1 SGHNT, CDR2 YYREEE (reference sequence). There are 12 residues in the CDR3. Trimming took 0 bases from V and 10 from J, leaving 8 bases between them. CDR3 in amino acids: CASSLVENEQFF. CDR3 coding DNA: TGTGCCAGCAGCTTGGTTGAAAACGAGCAGTTCTTC.

V gene TRBV9 combines with J gene TRBJ2-6; D gene uncertain. The CDR3 runs to 13 residues. The V gene's germline CDR1 is SGDLS and CDR2 YYNGEE. V was pared by 6 bases and J by 12 bases, with 16 bases between. DNA of the CDR3: TGTGCCAGCACCACGGGTCGCGGAGTCGTCCTGACTTTC. Amino acids: CASTTGRGVVLTF.

The J gene is TRBJ1-1, the V gene TRBV28; no clear D. The V gene lost 5 bases and the J gene lost 2 bases, with 15 bases spanning the gap. The CDR3 has 15 amino acids. Germline loops: CDR1 MDHEN, CDR2 SYDVKM. CDR3 sequence reads: CASSHTIGSNTEAFF. CDR3 nucleotide sequence: TGTGCCAGCAGTCACACGATAGGGAGTAACACTGAAGCTTTCTTT.

The V gene is TRBV30, the J gene TRBJ1-5, with 8 bases aligning to TRBD1. The V segment lost 2 bases and the J segment 3 bases; nucleotides outside the gene matches: 3. CDR3 length: 14 amino acids. Germline CDR1 is GTSNPN and CDR2 is SVGIG (reference sequence). DNA for the CDR3: TGTGCCTGGAGTCGGACAGGGAACAATCAGCCCCAGCATTTT. It codes for CAWSRTGNNQPQHF.

The chain combines TRBV6-1 with TRBJ1-5, with D unresolved. This CDR3 comprises 13 residues. Per the germline V gene, CDR1 is MNHNS and CDR2 is SASEGT. Trimming removed 2 bases from V and 7 bases from J, with 9 bases in between. The CDR3 spells CASSEMVEQPQHF. In DNA, the CDR3 is TGTGCCAGCAGTGAAATGGTGGAGCAGCCCCAGCATTTT.

This clone was counted only a few times. One junction end does not reproduce the germline sequence, and a read error may be involved. The V and J genes are TRBV28 and TRBJ2-7, with D perhaps being TRBD1 or TRBD2 (5 bases each). Germline V gene data show CDR1 as MDHEN and CDR2 as SYDVKM. There are 9 residues in the CDR3. CDR3 coding DNA: TGTGCCAGGCACCTTAGGGGACACTTC. Residues: CARHLRGHF.

CDR3 region: CASSQDRAASYEQYF. In DNA form, the CDR3 reads TGTGCCAGCAGCCAGGACAGGGCGGCCTCCTACGAGCAGTACTTC. The chain employs TRBV14 and TRBJ2-7; 8 nucleotides line up with TRBD1. From germline, CDR1 is SGHDN and CDR2 FVKESK. This CDR3 spans 15 amino acids. V trimming: 3 bases; J trimming: 0 bases; junction bases outside the gene matches: 4.

The chain combines TRBV5-6 with TRBJ2-2; D gene ambiguous. Germline V gene lookup returns CDR1 SGHDT and CDR2 YYEEEE. This CDR3 is built from 12 residues. V lost 0 bases to trimming and J lost 3 bases, with 0 bases between them. This chain's CDR3 is CASSLDTGELFF. The CDR3 DNA follows: TGTGCCAGCAGCTTGGACACCGGGGAGCTGTTTTTT.

This clone has at least ten counts. The chain combines TRBV29-1 with TRBJ2-3, with D perhaps assigned TRBD1 or TRBD2 (5 bases each). This CDR3 comprises 12 residues. Between the trimmed V and J ends, which lost 7 bases and 6 bases, there was a span of 14 bases. Germline V gene lookup returns CDR1 SQVTM and CDR2 ANQGSEA. CDR3 bases: TGCAGCGCCCGGGACCGCGAGGATACGCAGTATTTT. Amino acid sequence: CSARDREDTQYF.